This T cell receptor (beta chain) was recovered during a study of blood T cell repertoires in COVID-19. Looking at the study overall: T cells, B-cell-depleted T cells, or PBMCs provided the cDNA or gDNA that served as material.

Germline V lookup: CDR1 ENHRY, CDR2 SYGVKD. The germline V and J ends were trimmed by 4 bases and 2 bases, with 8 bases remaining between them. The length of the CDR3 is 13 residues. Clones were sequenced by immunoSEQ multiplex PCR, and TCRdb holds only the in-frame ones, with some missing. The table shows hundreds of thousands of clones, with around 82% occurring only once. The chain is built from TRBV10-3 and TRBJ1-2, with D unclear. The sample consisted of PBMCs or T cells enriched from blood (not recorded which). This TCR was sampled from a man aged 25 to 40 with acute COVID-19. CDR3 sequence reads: CAISGGQNYGYTF. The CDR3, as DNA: TGTGCCATCAGTGGTGGGCAGAACTATGGCTACACCTTC.